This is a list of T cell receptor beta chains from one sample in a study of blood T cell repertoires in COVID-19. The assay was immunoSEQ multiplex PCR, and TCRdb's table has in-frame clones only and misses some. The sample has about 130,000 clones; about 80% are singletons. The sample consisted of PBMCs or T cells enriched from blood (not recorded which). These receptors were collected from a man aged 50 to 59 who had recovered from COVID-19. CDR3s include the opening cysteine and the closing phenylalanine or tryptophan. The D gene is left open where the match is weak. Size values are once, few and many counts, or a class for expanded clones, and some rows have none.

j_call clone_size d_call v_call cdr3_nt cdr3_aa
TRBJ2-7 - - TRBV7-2 TGTGCCAGCAGCCCACACCGTGAGGGCGAGCAGTACTTC CASSPHREGEQYF
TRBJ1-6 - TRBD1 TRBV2 TGTGCCAGCGGGGACAGGGTGTATAATTCACCCCTCCACTTT CASGDRVYNSPLHF
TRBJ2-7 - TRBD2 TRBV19 TGTGCCAGTAGTATTCTCAGCGGGGGCCCCTACGAGCAGTACTTC CASSILSGGPYEQYF
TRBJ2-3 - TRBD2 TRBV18 TGTGCCAGCTCATTACTAGCGGGGGGGCCGAGCACAGATACGCAGTATTTT CASSLLAGGPSTDTQYF
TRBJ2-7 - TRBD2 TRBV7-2 TGTGCCAGCAGCTCGGGACTAGCGGGGGTGGGCGAGCAGTACTTC CASSSGLAGVGEQYF
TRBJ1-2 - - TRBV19 TGTGCCAGTATCCCCTCCGATAGTCTCTATGGCTACACCTTC CASIPSDSLYGYTF
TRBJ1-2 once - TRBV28 TGTGCCAGCAGTTTGGGAGTCGGGACATTCGGAAACTATGGCTACACCTTC CASSLGVGTFGNYGYTF
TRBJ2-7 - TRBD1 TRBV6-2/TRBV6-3 TGTGCCAGCAGTTACGATGGACAGGGCTATGAGCAGTACTTC CASSYDGQGYEQYF
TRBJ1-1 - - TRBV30 TGTGCCTGGAGTAGGGCCAGGGCTTTGCTGTACACTGAAGCTTTCTTT CAWSRARALLYTEAFF
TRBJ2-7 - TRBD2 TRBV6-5 TGTGCCAGCAGTCGCGGGACTAGCGGCTACGAGCAGTACTTC CASSRGTSGYEQYF
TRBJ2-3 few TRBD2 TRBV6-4 TGTGCCAGCAGTGACTCGGCTAGCGGGGGCACAGATACGCAGTATTTT CASSDSASGGTDTQYF
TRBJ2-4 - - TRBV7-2 TGTGCCAGCAGCTGGACTTCGGACCTTAAAAACATTCAGTACTTC CASSWTSDLKNIQYF
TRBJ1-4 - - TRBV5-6 TGTGCCAGCAGATTGGCAGGGGTAGAGAAACTGTTTTTT CASRLAGVEKLFF
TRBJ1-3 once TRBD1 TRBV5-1 TGCGCCAGCAGCGAGGGGGCGGCTGGAAACACCATATATTTT CASSEGAAGNTIYF
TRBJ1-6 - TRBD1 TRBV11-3 TGTGCCAGCAGCGGCGGGACAGGTGATAATTCACCCCTCCACTTT CASSGGTGDNSPLHF
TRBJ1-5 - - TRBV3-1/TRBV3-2 TGTGCCAGCAGCCAAGATCGGCAGGGTAATCAGCCCCAGCATTTT CASSQDRQGNQPQHF
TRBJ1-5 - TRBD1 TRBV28 TGTGCCAGCAGCCCTGGACAGGGGGCGAAGCAGCCCCAGCATTTT CASSPGQGAKQPQHF
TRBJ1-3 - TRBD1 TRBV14 TGTGCCAGCAGCCAAGCAGGGGGCGGCGGAAACACCATATATTTT CASSQAGGGGNTIYF
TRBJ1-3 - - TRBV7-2 TGTGCCAGCAGCTTAGCGGGGCTTGGAAACACCATATATTTT CASSLAGLGNTIYF
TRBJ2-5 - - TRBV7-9 TGTGCCAGCAGCCCCCTTCAAGAGACCCAGTACTTC CASSPLQETQYF
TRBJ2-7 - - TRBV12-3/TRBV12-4 TGTGCCAGCAGTTTAGCGTCTAGCAACGAGCAGTACTTC CASSLASSNEQYF
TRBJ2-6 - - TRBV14 TGTGCCAGCTCAATTGGAGGCTCTGGGGCCAACGTCCTGACTTTC CASSIGGSGANVLTF
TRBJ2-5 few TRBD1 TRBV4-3 TGCGCCAGCAGCCAATCCTCCGGGACAGGTGCAGAGACCCAGTACTTC CASSQSSGTGAETQYF
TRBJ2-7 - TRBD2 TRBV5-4 TGTGCCAGCAGCGAATCTAGCGGGGGCCCCTACGAGCAGTACTTC CASSESSGGPYEQYF
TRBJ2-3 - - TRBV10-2 TGCGCCAGCAGTCTTGGGGGGGCGGGTGCAGATACGCAGTATTTT CASSLGGAGADTQYF
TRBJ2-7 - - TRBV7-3 TGTGCCAGCAGCTTAGAGGCAGGGCCGACCTACGAGCAGTACTTC CASSLEAGPTYEQYF
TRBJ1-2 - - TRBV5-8 TGTGCCAGCAGCTTCCGGGGTCCTGGCGGCTACACCTTC CASSFRGPGGYTF
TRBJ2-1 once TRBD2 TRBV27 TGTGCCAGCAGTTTACGGGGGGGCTACTACCCGCAGTTCTTC CASSLRGGYYPQFF
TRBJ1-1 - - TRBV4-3 TGCGCCAGCAGCCAAGATCACAGGGTTAAAATGAACACTGAAGCTTTCTTT CASSQDHRVKMNTEAFF
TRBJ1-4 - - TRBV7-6 TGTGCCAGCAGCTTTGGCGAAAAACTGTTTTTT CASSFGEKLFF
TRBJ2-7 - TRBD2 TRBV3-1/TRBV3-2 TGTGCCAGCAGCGATAAACCGGGACTAGTGGCGCTCGAGCAGTACTTC CASSDKPGLVALEQYF
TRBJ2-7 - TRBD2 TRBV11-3 TGTGCCAGCAGCTCGGGACTAGCGGGGAACTACGAGCAGTACTTC CASSSGLAGNYEQYF
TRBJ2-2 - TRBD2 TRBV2 TGTGCCAGCAGTACCGGGGGGGCCCCCGGGGAGCTGTTTTTT CASSTGGAPGELFF
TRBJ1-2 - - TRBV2 TGTGCCAGCAGGGACCGGACAGTAACTAACTATGGCTACACCTTC CASRDRTVTNYGYTF
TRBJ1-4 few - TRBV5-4 TGTGCCAGCAGCTTGGGGGGGGTACAGAGATCAACTAATGAAAAACTGTTTTTT CASSLGGVQRSTNEKLFF
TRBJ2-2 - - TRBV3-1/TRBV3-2 TGTGCCGGCGGAGTTACAGGGCTCACCGGGGAGCTGTTTTTT CAGGVTGLTGELFF
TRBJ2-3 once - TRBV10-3 TGTGCCATCAGTGATGGAGCGGGTGATAACACAGATACGCAGTATTTT CAISDGAGDNTDTQYF
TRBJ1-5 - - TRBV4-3 TGCGCCAGCAGCCAAGACAGAGGGGGTGGGCCCCAGCATTTT CASSQDRGGGPQHF
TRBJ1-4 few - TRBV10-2 TGCGCCAGCAAGGGGAATACTCCGGGTGAAAAACTGTTTTTT CASKGNTPGEKLFF
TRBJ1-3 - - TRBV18 TGTGCCAGCTCACCTATTGAGGCTAGCTCTGGAAACACCATATATTTT CASSPIEASSGNTIYF
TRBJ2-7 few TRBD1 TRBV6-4 TGTGCCAGCAGTGACGGGACAGGGGGCGACGAGCAGTACTTC CASSDGTGGDEQYF